Shown below are 5 T cell receptor beta chains from a single sample sequenced in a study of cytomegalovirus exposure and HLA in healthy donors. PCR was performed using 60 Vbeta and 13 Jbeta primers. Sequencing was performed with immunoSEQ multiplex PCR; in TCRdb, only in-frame clones are kept and a portion is missing. The sample includes 130,000 or so clones, approximately 8.9% of them seen just once. Specimen: PBMCs. The receptors originated from a woman aged 40 to 50 in good health and CMV-seropositive.

Concerning this clone itself: The sample contains more than one DNA sequence encoding this CDR3. V gene TRBV15 combines with J gene TRBJ1-4; 8 nucleotides line up with TRBD1. The trim removed 2 bases at V and 8 bases at J, leaving 7 bases unmatched. Germline CDR1 reads LNHNV; CDR2 reads YYDKDF (reference sequence). This CDR3 region has 15 residues. The CDR3 DNA follows: TGTGCCACCAGCAGAAGGCAGGGGGCAAAAGAAAAACTGTTTTTT. This gives the protein CATSRRQGAKEKLFF.

This clone was detected only a few times. The gene calls are TRBV4-1 and TRBJ2-2; TRBD2 matches 12 bases. The germline V gene has CDR1 MGHRA and CDR2 YSYEKL. The junction had 7 bases not matched to a gene; V was cut back by 2 bases and J by 6 bases. The CDR3 is 17 residues long. The CDR3 DNA sequence: TGCGCCAGCAGCCAAAGCCTTGCTAGCGGGGGGGCCGGGGAGCTGTTTTTT. It yields the protein CASSQSLASGGAGELFF.

The V and J genes are TRBV13 and TRBJ2-7; 8 bases align to TRBD1. The junction had 8 bases not matched to a gene; V was cut back by 5 bases and J by 5 bases. The germline V gene has CDR1 PRHDT and CDR2 FYEKMQ (reference sequence). There are 14 residues in the CDR3. This CDR3 reads CASSAGQGRHEQYF. CDR3 DNA sequence: TGTGCCAGCAGCGCTGGACAGGGTCGCCACGAGCAGTACTTC. Based on the CDR3 plus reference TRBV13 and TRBJ2-7, the full variable domain is AAGVIQSPRHLIKEKRETATLKCYPIPRHDTVYWYQQGPGQDPQFLISFYEKMQSDKGSIPDRFSAQQFSDYHSELNMSSLELGDSALYFCASSAGQGRHEQYFGPGTRLTVT.

This clone was observed a handful of times. This chain joins TRBV11-3 and TRBJ2-1; 7 nucleotides line up with TRBD1. Trimming cost V 1 base and J 0 bases; bases outside gene matches: 6. The germline CDR1 and CDR2 sequences are SGHNT and YENEEA. The CDR3 totals 17 residues. The CDR3 reads CASSLAPGQSSYNEQFF. CDR3 DNA sequence: TGTGCCAGCAGCTTAGCCCCGGGACAGTCCTCCTACAATGAGCAGTTCTTC.

This clone was seen a few times. The V gene is TRBV5-1, the J gene TRBJ2-2; D perhaps matches TRBD2 (5 bases). The CDR3 is 15 residues long. The V gene's germline CDR1 is SGHRS and CDR2 YFSETQ. The V gene lost 2 bases and the J gene lost 6 bases, with 14 bases spanning the gap. CDR3 coding DNA: TGCGCCAGCAGCTTTCCGGACTCGCATTCCGGGGAGCTGTTTTTT. It encodes CASSFPDSHSGELFF.